These T cell receptor beta chains were read from a single sample in a study of shared clonotypes between healthy human individuals. Assay: immunoSEQ multiplex PCR; the TCRdb copy retains only in-frame clones and omits some. The sample carries 2.3 million or so clones, 93% recorded once. The sample taken for sequencing was naive CD4+ T cells from PBMCs. These receptors came from a man aged 18 to 30 in good health. Some clones in this sample may be carry-over from other donors' samples. Both conserved end residues are trimmed from each CDR3. Rows give clone size only sometimes, using once, few, many, or a class for an expanded clone.

size | V | CDR3
NA | TRBV4-3 | ASSQDHPWVSREETQY
NA | TRBV5-5 | ASSPDRAGDTQY
NA | TRBV5-1 | ASSLEVAVNYGYT
NA | TRBV2 | ASSDMGPANTGELF
NA | TRBV30 | AWRGLTSTDTQY
NA | TRBV14 | ASGQNSYEQY
once | TRBV4-1 | ASSQGPGRTQY
NA | TRBV5-1 | ASNLGDVTDTQY
NA | TRBV29-1 | SVVERSEQF
NA | TRBV9 | ASSPLVGGTEAF
NA | TRBV27 | ASSLARGEKLF
NA | TRBV25-1 | ASSRRTGYEQY
NA | TRBV5-1 | ASSLITDQETQY
NA | TRBV5-6 | ASSLSGRDDYGYT
NA | TRBV5-8 | ASSIPPGTQVQF
NA | TRBV6-5 | ASSLRQGRANVLT
NA | TRBV5-8 | ASSLWGATGANVLT
NA | TRBV5-1 | ASSLTAGTEAF
NA | TRBV27 | ASSWGPYTGELF
once | TRBV18 | ASSQSSLISYEQY
NA | TRBV6-5 | ASSNLAGPNIQY
NA | TRBV7-9 | ASSRDGSSGNTIY
NA | TRBV11-2 | ASSLVRGRDNEQF